This T cell receptor beta chain stems from a study of T cells in Graves' hyperthyroidism and ophthalmopathy (dated by TCRdb to the late 2010s). For context, the study as a whole: TCR V-J signatures able to tell the groups apart were searched for in a discovery cohort of 100 or so patients, of whom more than 40 had Graves' ophthalmopathy and about 60 had stable Graves' hyperthyroidism. TCR Vbeta CDR3 sequencing of 135 peripheral blood samples (roughly 41 ophthalmopathy, around 80 hyperthyroidism and some 17 progressor patients) is reported in the paper. Thyroid tissue and blood T-cell repertoires from several Graves' hyperthyroidism patients were also compared in the study. The 75 to 100 discovery patients were divided at random into training and test sets in a 7:3 ratio. Once sampling was done, hyperthyroidism patients were given methimazole at a starting dose of 30 mg daily, whereas ophthalmopathy patients were given high-dose intravenous methylprednisolone. Prospective prediction of ophthalmopathy was tested in an independent validation cohort consisting of some 20 hyperthyroidism patients and approximately 16 patients who later progressed to ophthalmopathy. Study-wide findings and limitations: In validation, the model predicted progression to ophthalmopathy with 60% to 71% sensitivity and 72.22% specificity, a median of 6.5 months before onset. Most expanded thyroid clonotypes (frequency above 0.001) were also detected in blood, a finding suggesting that blood repertoires may reflect thyroid immune responses. Ophthalmopathy was separated from stable hyperthyroidism by a 13 V-J signature model, with around 90% sensitivity and 81% to 83% specificity obtained in cross-validation and 80%/75% obtained in testing. Sample size was not statistically predetermined, and investigators were not blinded to group allocation.

The TCR beta CDR3 regions were amplified from RNA transcripts. A first-round RT-PCR of the TCR CDR3 used the HTBI primer set with the Qiagen OneStep RT-PCR kit. Libraries were constructed in a second round of multiplex PCR, after which size selection and purification were performed. Paired-end sequencing of the libraries was performed with 100 bp reads on an Illumina HiSeq2000. In the authors' own workflow: SOAPnuke was used to process the raw data, throwing out any read that contained adapters or uncalled bases, had a mean Phred below 15, or lacked an exact constant-primer or identifier match. COPE v1.2.5 was used to merge the high-quality paired reads, and each unique nucleotide sequence was defined as a clonotype. Clonotypes were aligned to IMGT TRBV, TRBD and TRBJ reference segments using MiTCR v1.1. Analysis was restricted to V-J combinations with a frequency above 0.0001, which covered approximately 99% of repertoires. A TCS score was defined as the ratio between F50 (clonal expansion) and ExV (chaos), using BLOSUM62-based TCRdist between CDR3 peptides within each V-J. Welch's t-statistics and random forest reduced several hundred V-J features to about 13, which were used in a naive Bayes classifier (R e1071). Thyroid-blood repertoire similarity was quantified with the Morisita-Horn index. The public reads were run again by TCRdb, first through fastp at Q25 and then through MiXCR, and only productive beta chains were kept. Rows matching on CDR3 protein sequence are summarized as one entry with the most common DNA and genes. The V and J calls were determined by TCRdb, not by the authors. The table for this sample lists 500,000 to 600,000 distinct CDR3 sequences; under 60% of them were counted only once. Clones ranked in the top ten supply around 19% of the sample.

The study excluded patients with uncontrolled infections, other autoimmune diseases, pregnancy or lactation. Clinical symptoms, serum thyroxine and TRAb, thyroid ultrasound, and orbital computed tomography formed the basis for the diagnoses. Total RNA was extracted with Trizol reagent, and quality was checked on an Agilent 2100 Bioanalyzer. Reading the germline V gene gives CDR1 MDHEN and CDR2 SYDVKM. The CDR3, from cysteine to phenylalanine, totals 13 residues. Only CDR3 DNA remains: 39 bases, in frame from the first base. Trimming at the junction amounts to 5 bases on V and 6 bases on J, and the germline ends lie 8 bases apart. Of note for this clonotype: The antigen it recognizes is unknown. No qualities accompany the bases; no much larger clone lies one base away.

Specimen: peripheral blood or thyroid tissue (not recorded which). This receptor was obtained from an adult woman with Graves' disease, either hyperthyroidism or ophthalmopathy (not recorded which). Rearrangement joined TRBV28 to TRBJ1-6; confidence is insufficient to name the D gene. This receptor has the CDR3 CASSIQINSPLHF. The nucleotide sequence reads TGTGCCAGCAGTATACAAATTAATTCACCCCTCCACTTT.